The sequence of this TCR beta chain was determined in a study of radiotherapy plus CTLA-4 blockade in lung cancer. Profiling relied on immunoSEQ multiplex PCR, and the TCRdb table lists in-frame clones only, not all of them. The sample yields over 80,000 clones, roughly four fifths seen once. Trimming took 1 base from V and 1 from J, leaving 13 bases between them. This CDR3 contains 16 residues. From germline, CDR1 is SGHDN and CDR2 FVKESK. This sequence originates from a human donor with non-small cell lung cancer who had stable disease on radiotherapy plus ipilimumab. Sequencing was performed on peripheral blood, taken from a patient treated with radiotherapy plus ipilimumab. The chain employs TRBV14 and TRBJ1-1, with D tentatively TRBD1 (5 bases). CDR3 amino acids: CASSQVAGTGNTEAFF. In DNA form, the CDR3 reads TGTGCCAGCAGCCAAGTTGCAGGGACGGGGAACACTGAAGCTTTCTTT.